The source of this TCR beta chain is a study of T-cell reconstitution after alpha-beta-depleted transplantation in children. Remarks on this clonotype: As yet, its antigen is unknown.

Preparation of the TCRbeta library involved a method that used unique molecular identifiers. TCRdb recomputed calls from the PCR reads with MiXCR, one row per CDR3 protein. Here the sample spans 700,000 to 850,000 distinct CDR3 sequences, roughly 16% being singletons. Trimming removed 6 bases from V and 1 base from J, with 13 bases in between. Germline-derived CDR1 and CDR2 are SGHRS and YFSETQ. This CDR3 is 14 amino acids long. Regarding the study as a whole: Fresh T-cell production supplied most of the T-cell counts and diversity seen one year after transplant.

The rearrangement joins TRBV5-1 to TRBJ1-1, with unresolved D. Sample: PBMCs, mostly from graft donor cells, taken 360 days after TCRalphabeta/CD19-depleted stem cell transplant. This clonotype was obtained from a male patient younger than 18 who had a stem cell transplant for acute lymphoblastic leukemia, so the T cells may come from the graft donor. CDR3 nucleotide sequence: TGCGCCAGCAATAGTAGGGTTTGGAACACTGAAGCTTTCTTT. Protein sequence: CASNSRVWNTEAFF. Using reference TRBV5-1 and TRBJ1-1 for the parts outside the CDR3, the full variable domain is KAGVTQTPRYLIKTRGQQVTLSCSPISGHRSVSWYQQTPGQGLQFLFEYFSETQRNKGNFPGRFSGRQFSNSRSEMNVSTLELGDSALYLCASNSRVWNTEAFFGQGTRLTVV.